Below are 17 T cell receptor beta chains sequenced from a single sample in a study of Ad26.COV2.S vaccination and SARS-CoV-2 variants. Sample treatment: some 20 received Ad26.COV2.S at low or high dose, single or two shots; about 5 received placebo; per-sample allocation not given. Sampling was performed 63 days after the first vaccine or placebo injection. Some clones are missing from TCRdb's copy, which holds only in-frame ones; the method was immunoSEQ multiplex PCR. The table records under 300,000 clones, 70% to 90% of them present only once. The sequencing here drew on peripheral blood, taken in a trial of Ad26.COV2.S vaccine versus placebo. The receptors were sampled from a person aged 18-60 years who received the Ad26.COV2.S COVID-19 vaccine or a placebo.

This clone has more than one count but fewer than ten. The J gene is TRBJ1-2, the V gene TRBV11-2; 7 positions match TRBD1. V lost 2 bases to trimming and J lost 7 bases; unmatched junction nucleotides: 4. The CDR3 has 13 amino acids. Germline CDR1 SGHAT, CDR2 FQNNGV. Here the CDR3 reads CASSLPGGVGYTF. The CDR3 DNA reads TGTGCCAGCAGCTTACCAGGGGGGGTTGGCTACACCTTC.

The chain is built from TRBV7-2 and TRBJ2-1; 7 bases are shared with TRBD2. Germline CDR1 SGHTA, CDR2 FQGNSA. J lost 8 bases, V lost 0 bases, and 4 bases had no gene match. This CDR3 comprises 14 residues. Written as DNA, the CDR3 is TGTGCCAGCAGCTTAGCACAAGGGAGGGATGAGCAGTTCTTC. This sequence encodes CASSLAQGRDEQFF.

The rearrangement links TRBV6-2 or TRBV6-3 to TRBJ2-7, with unresolved D. Trimming shortened V by 5 bases and J by 2 bases, and 13 bases separated the two germline ends. CDR1 is MNHEY, CDR2 SVGEGT, per germline. There are 14 residues in the CDR3. This CDR3 reads CASSPGPGPYEQYV. CDR3 coding DNA: TGTGCCAGCAGTCCCGGGCCTGGGCCCTACGAGCAGTACGTC.

This chain connects TRBV29-1 to TRBJ2-4; D is uncertain. Germline V gene sequence: CDR1 SQVTM, CDR2 ANQGSEA. V was pared by 1 base and J by 1 base, with 11 bases between. The CDR3 has 15 residues. The CDR3 loop is CSVEGPSLAKNIQYF. CDR3 nucleotides: TGCAGCGTTGAAGGCCCCAGCCTGGCCAAAAACATTCAGTACTTC.

The chain carries TRBV19 and TRBJ2-2; 7 nucleotides agree with TRBD1. After removal of 3 bases from V and 5 bases from J, the junction contained 6 bases not matched to a gene. The germline CDR1 and CDR2 sequences are LNHDA and SQIVND (reference sequence). This CDR3 is 15 amino acids long. The chain's CDR3 is CASSIGTVPTGELFF. Written as DNA, the CDR3 is TGTGCCAGTAGTATCGGGACAGTTCCTACCGGGGAGCTGTTTTTT.

The chain links TRBV29-1 to TRBJ1-6; 7 nucleotides agree with TRBD1. The germline CDR1 and CDR2 sequences are SQVTM and ANQGSEA. The ends lost 6 bases at V and 5 bases at J; junction bases unmatched: 10. The CDR3 is made up of 15 amino acids. Here the CDR3 DNA reads TGCAGCGTCCGACAGGGATCTCTCCATAATTCACCCCTCCACTTT. Protein sequence: CSVRQGSLHNSPLHF. The full variable domain, its missing parts supplied by reference TRBV29-1 and TRBJ1-6, is SAVISQKPSRDICQRGTSLTIQCQVDSQVTMMFWYRQQPGQSLTLIATANQGSEATYESGFVIDKFPISRPNLTFSTLTVSNMSPEDSSIYLCSVRQGSLHNSPLHFGNGTRLTVT.

V and J are TRBV5-1 and TRBJ1-5; 11 nucleotides align to TRBD1. The germline V gene encodes CDR1 SGHRS and CDR2 YFSETQ. The CDR3 sequence is 16 residues long. The ends lost 4 bases at V and 6 bases at J; junction bases unmatched: 9. CDR3 nucleotides: TGCGCCAGCAGCCCCGCTGGGACAGGGGGGGCTCAGCCCCAGCATTTT. Its translation is CASSPAGTGGAQPQHF.

The chain combines TRBV20-1 with TRBJ2-7; 7 nucleotides agree with TRBD2. The CDR3 contains 13 residues. CDR1 DFQATT and CDR2 SNEGSKA come from the germline V gene (reference sequence). Germline trimming cut 3 bases from V and 4 bases from J; bases unmatched to any gene: 6. CDR3 sequence reads: CSASGDYSYEQYF. The CDR3 DNA follows: TGCAGTGCTAGTGGGGACTATTCTTACGAGCAGTACTTC.

The chain is built from TRBV10-2 and TRBJ2-5; D remains ambiguous. With 0 bases removed from V and 1 base from J, the gap between germline ends came to 9 bases. The CDR3 extends over 15 amino acids. The germline CDR1 and CDR2 sequences are WSHSY and SAAADI. CDR3 loop: CASSESGIPQETQYF. In DNA form, the CDR3 reads TGCGCCAGCAGTGAGTCAGGGATCCCCCAAGAGACCCAGTACTTC.

The chain links TRBV9 to TRBJ2-1; D gene unclear. The germline gives CDR1 SGDLS, CDR2 YYNGEE. Between the trimmed V and J ends, which lost 2 bases and 6 bases, there was a span of 9 bases. The CDR3 runs to 13 residues. The CDR3, as DNA: TGTGCCAGCAGCGTTGTAGACTCCAATGAGCAGTTCTTC. Translated, it gives CASSVVDSNEQFF.

The genes are TRBV6-5 and TRBJ1-1; D gene ambiguous. The CDR3 loop spans 13 amino acids. Trimming cost V 4 bases and J 1 base, with 7 bases left between them. CDR1 is MNHEY and CDR2 is SVGAGI in the germline V gene. In nucleotides, the CDR3 is TGTGCCAGCAGTTCCCTCTCGAACACTGAAGCTTTCTTT. Protein sequence: CASSSLSNTEAFF.

The J gene is TRBJ1-1, the V gene TRBV25-1; 9 bases align to TRBD1. The CDR3 is made up of 14 amino acids. V gave up 2 bases and J gave up 4 bases; unmatched junction bases: 2. Per the germline V gene, CDR1 is MGHDK and CDR2 is SYGVNS. CDR3 in amino acids: CASSEGTGPTEAFF. The CDR3 nucleotides are TGTGCCAGCAGTGAAGGGACAGGGCCCACTGAAGCTTTCTTT.

This chain joins TRBV5-1 and TRBJ2-3, with D hard to call. CDR1 is SGHRS and CDR2 is YFSETQ in the germline V gene. V gave up 0 bases and J gave up 7 bases, with 12 bases separating them. The CDR3 runs to 14 residues. This CDR3 reads CASSLENYLNTQYF. The CDR3 nucleotides are TGCGCCAGCAGCTTGGAGAACTACCTGAATACGCAGTATTTT.

The chain links TRBV6-6 to TRBJ2-2; D not certain. Germline CDR1 and CDR2: MNHNY and SVGAGI (reference sequence). The V gene lost 8 bases and the J gene lost 4 bases, with 14 bases spanning the gap. CDR3 length equals 14 residues. CDR3 sequence reads: CASQRKGGTGELFF. As DNA, the CDR3 is TGTGCCAGCCAAAGGAAGGGCGGCACCGGGGAGCTGTTTTTT.

To note about this clone: One end of the junction does not line up with germline, which may come from a read error. The V gene is TRBV7-7, the J gene TRBJ1-1, with unresolved D. The germline V gene has CDR1 SSHAT and CDR2 FNYEAQ (reference sequence). The CDR3 is made up of 13 amino acids. CDR3 DNA sequence: TGTGCTAGCAGCTTTTCCCTTACCACTGAAGCTTTCTTT. Its translation is CASSFSLTTEAFF. Together with reference TRBV7-7 and TRBJ1-1, the CDR3 gives the full variable domain: GAGVSQSPRYKVTKRGQDVTLRCDPISSHATLYWYQQALGQGPEFLTYFNYEAQPDKSGLPSDRFSAERPEGSISTLTIQRTEQRDSAMYRCASSFSLTTEAFFGQGTRLTVV.

This clone was counted a single time. This sequence joins TRBV7-6 and TRBJ2-1; D may be TRBD2 (5 bases). CDR3 length: 18 residues. Trimming stripped 4 bases from V and 0 bases from J, with 19 bases between. Germline V gives CDR1 SGHVS, CDR2 FNYEAQ. CDR3 loop: CASSSRRRPTTSYNEQFF. DNA of the CDR3: TGTGCCAGCAGCTCTAGACGGCGGCCGACTACCTCCTACAATGAGCAGTTCTTC.

The J gene is TRBJ1-2, the V gene TRBV7-9; D call uncertain. Germline CDR1 and CDR2: SEHNR and FQNEAQ (reference sequence). This CDR3 region has 14 residues. Trimming took 0 bases from V and 4 from J, leaving 9 bases between them. CDR3 nucleotide sequence: TGTGCCAGCAGCTTAGCTTTGGACGGCTATGGCTACACCTTC. Amino acids: CASSLALDGYGYTF. The entire variable domain, with the rest obtained from reference TRBV7-9 and TRBJ1-2, is as follows: DTGVSQNPRHKITKRGQNVTFRCDPISEHNRLYWYRQTLGQGPEFLTYFQNEAQLEKSRLLSDRFSAERPKGSFSTLEIQRTEQGDSAMYLCASSLALDGYGYTFGSGTRLTVV.